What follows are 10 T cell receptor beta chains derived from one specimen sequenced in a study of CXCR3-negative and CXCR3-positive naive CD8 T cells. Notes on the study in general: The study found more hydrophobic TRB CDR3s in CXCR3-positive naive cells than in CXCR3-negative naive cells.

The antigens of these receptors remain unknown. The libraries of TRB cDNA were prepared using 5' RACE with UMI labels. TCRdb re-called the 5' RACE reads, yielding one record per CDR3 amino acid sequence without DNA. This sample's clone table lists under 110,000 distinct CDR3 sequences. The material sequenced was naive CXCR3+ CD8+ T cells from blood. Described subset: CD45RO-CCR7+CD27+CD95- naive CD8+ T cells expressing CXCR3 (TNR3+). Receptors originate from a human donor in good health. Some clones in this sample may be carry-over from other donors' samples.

CDR3 residues: CASSLRDVFTGELFF. The chain carries TRBV11-3 and TRBJ2-2; TCRdb picks TRBD1, but there is no DNA to check that call. Germline lookup yields CDR1 SGHNT and CDR2 YENEEA. The CDR3 length is 15 residues.

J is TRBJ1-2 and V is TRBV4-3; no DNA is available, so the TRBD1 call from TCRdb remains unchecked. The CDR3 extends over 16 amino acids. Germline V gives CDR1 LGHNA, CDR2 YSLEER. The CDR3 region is CASSQAPQGAPYGYTF.

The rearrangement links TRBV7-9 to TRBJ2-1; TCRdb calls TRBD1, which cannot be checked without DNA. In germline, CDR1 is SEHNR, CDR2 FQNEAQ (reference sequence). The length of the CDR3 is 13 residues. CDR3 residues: CASSFSGENEQFF.

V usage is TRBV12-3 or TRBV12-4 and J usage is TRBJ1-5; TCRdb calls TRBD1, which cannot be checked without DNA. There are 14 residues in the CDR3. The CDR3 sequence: CASSFGTVNQPQHF.

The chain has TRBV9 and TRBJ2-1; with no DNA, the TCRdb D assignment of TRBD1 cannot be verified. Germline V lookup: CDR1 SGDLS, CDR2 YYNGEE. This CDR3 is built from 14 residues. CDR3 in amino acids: CASRPSGAHNEQFF.

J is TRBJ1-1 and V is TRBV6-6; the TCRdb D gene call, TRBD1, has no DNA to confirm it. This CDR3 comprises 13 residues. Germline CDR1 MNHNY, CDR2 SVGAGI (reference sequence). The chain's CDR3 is CASTRGQNTEAFF.

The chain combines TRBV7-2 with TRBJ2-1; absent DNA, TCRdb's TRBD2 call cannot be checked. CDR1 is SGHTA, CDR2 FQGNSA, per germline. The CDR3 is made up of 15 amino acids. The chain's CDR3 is CASSLAGGRYNEQFF.

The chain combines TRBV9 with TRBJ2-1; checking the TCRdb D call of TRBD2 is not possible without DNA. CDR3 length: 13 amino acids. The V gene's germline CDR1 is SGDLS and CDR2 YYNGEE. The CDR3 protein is CASSGRAVNEQFF.

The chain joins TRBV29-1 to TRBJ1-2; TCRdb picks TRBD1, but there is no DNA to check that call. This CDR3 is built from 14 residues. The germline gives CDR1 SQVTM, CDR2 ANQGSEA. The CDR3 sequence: CSVRGDRDGHGYTF.

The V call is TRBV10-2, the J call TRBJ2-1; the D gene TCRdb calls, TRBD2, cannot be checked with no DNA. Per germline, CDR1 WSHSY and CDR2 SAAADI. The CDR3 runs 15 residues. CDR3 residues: CASSESAGSVHEQFF.